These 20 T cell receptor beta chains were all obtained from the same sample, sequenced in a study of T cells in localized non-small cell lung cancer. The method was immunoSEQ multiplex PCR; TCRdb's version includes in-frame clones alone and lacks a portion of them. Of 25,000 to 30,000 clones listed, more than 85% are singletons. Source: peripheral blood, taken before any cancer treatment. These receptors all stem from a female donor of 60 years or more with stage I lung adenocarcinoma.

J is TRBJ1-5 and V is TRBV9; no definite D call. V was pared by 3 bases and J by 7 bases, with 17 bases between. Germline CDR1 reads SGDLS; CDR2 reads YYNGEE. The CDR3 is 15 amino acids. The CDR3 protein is CASSGAASYGQPQHF. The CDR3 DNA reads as TGTGCCAGCAGCGGAGCGGCCTCCTATGGGCAGCCCCAGCATTTT. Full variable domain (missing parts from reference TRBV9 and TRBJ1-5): DSGVTQTPKHLITATGQRVTLRCSPRSGDLSVYWYQQSLDQGLQFLIQYYNGEERAKGNILERFSAQQFPDLHSELNLSSLELGDSALYFCASSGAASYGQPQHFGDGTRLSIL.

DNA of the CDR3: TGTGCCTGGTGGCGGGGGGGTGATGAAAAACTGTTTTTT. Translated: CAWWRGGDEKLFF. This chain links TRBV30 with TRBJ1-4; TRBD1 is a possible D gene (5 bases). The CDR3 is made up of 13 amino acids. V lost 5 bases and J lost 6, with 13 bases in between. CDR1 is GTSNPN and CDR2 is SVGIG in the germline V gene (reference sequence).

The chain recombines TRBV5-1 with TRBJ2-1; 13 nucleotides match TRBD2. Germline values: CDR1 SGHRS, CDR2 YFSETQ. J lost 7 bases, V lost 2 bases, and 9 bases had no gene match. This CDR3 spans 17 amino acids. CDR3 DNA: TGCGCCAGCAGCTTAGGACTAGCGGGAGCACCGGGGAATGAGCAGTTCTTC. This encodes CASSLGLAGAPGNEQFF.

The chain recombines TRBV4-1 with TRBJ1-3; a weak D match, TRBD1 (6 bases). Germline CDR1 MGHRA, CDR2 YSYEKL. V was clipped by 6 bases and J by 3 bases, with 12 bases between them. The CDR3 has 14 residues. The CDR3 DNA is TGCGCCAGCAGTCGGGGGGGGCTTGGAAACACCATATATTTT. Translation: CASSRGGLGNTIYF.

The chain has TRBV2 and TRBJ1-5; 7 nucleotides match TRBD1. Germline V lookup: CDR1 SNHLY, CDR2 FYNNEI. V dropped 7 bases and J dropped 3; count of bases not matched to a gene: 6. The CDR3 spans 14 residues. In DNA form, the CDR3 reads TGTGCCAGCACGGCGACAGGGCCCAATCAGCCCCAGCATTTT. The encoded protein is CASTATGPNQPQHF.

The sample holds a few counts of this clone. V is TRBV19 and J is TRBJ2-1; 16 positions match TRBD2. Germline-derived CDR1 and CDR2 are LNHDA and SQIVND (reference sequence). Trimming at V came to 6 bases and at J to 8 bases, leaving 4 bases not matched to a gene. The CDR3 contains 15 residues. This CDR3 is CASRTGLAGGYEQFF. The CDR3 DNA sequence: TGTGCCAGTAGGACGGGACTAGCGGGAGGGTATGAGCAGTTCTTC.

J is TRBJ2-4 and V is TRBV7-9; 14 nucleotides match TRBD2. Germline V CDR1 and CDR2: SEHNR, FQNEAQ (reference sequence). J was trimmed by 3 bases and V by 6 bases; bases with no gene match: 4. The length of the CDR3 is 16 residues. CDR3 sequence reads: CASSQTSGRVKNIQYF. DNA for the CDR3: TGTGCCAGCAGTCAGACTAGCGGGAGGGTCAAAAACATTCAGTACTTC.

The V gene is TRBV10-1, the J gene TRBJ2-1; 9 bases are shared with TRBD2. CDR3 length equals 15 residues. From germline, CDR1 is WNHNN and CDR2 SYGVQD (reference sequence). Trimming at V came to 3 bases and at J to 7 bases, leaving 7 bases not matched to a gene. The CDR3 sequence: CASSDGSGSRNEQFF. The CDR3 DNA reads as TGCGCCAGCAGTGACGGTAGCGGGAGCAGGAATGAGCAGTTCTTC.

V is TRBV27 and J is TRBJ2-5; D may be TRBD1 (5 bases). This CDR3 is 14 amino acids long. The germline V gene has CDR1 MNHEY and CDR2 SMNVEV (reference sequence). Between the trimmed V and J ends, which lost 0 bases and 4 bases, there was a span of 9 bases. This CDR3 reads CASSLSTVGETQYF. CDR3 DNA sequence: TGTGCCAGCAGTTTATCGACAGTAGGAGAGACCCAGTACTTC.

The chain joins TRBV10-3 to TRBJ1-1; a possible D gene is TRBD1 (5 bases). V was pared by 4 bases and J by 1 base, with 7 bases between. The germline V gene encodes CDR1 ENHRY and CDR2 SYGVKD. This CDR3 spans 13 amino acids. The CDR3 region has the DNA TGTGCCATCAGTGGTGGACAGAACACTGAAGCTTTCTTT. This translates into CAISGGQNTEAFF.

DNA for the CDR3: TGTGCCAGCAGCCAAGATGGGGAAAAACTGTTTTTT. Translated, it gives CASSQDGEKLFF. The chain carries TRBV4-2 and TRBJ1-4; D not resolved. CDR3 length: 12 residues. Germline lookup yields CDR1 LGHNA and CDR2 YNFKEQ. The V end lost 0 bases, the J end lost 8 bases, and 4 bases lay between the germline ends.

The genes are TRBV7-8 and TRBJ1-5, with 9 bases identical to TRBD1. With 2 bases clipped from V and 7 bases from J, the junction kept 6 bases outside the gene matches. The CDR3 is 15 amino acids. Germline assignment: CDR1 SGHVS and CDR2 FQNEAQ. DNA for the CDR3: TGTGCCAGCAGCTTAATGGTGGGGACAGGGCAGCCCCAGCATTTT. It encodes CASSLMVGTGQPQHF.

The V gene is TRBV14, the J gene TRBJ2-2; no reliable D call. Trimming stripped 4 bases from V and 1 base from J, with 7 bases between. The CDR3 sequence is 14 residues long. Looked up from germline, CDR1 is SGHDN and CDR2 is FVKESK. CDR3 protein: CASSLVLNTGELFF. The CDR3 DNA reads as TGTGCCAGCAGCCTTGTATTGAACACCGGGGAGCTGTTTTTT.

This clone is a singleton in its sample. CDR3 DNA sequence: TGCGCCAGCAGCTTCCAACAGGGAGTCACTGAAGCTTTCTTT. Amino acids: CASSFQQGVTEAFF. This chain connects TRBV5-1 to TRBJ1-1; D possibly corresponds to TRBD1 (6 bases). The CDR3 is made up of 14 amino acids. Germline CDR1 is SGHRS and CDR2 is YFSETQ. V was pared by 2 bases and J by 4 bases, with 12 bases between.

Here the CDR3 DNA reads TGTGCCAGCAGCTGGGGACAGGGCGGTGACATTCAGTACTTC. Residues: CASSWGQGGDIQYF. This chain links TRBV7-2 with TRBJ2-4; 9 bases are shared with TRBD1. Germline assignment: CDR1 SGHTA and CDR2 FQGNSA. After removal of 4 bases from V and 8 bases from J, the junction contained 6 bases not matched to a gene. The CDR3 has 14 amino acids.

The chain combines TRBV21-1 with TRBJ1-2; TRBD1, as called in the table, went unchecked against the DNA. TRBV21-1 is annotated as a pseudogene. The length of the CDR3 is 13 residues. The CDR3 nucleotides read TGTGCCAGCAGCCCCCGACAGGACCATGGCTACACCTTC. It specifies CASSPRQDHGYTF.

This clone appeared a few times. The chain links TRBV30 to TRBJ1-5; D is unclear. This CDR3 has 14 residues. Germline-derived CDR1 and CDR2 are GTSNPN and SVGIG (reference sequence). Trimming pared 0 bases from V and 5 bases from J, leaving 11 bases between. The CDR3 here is CAWSVTEDYQPQHF. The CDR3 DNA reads TGTGCCTGGAGTGTGACGGAGGATTATCAGCCCCAGCATTTT. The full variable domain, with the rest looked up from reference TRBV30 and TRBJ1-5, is SQTIHQWPATLVQPVGSPLSLECTVEGTSNPNLYWYRQAAGRGLQLLFYSVGIGQISSEVPQNLSASRPQDRQFILSSKKLLLSDSGFYLCAWSVTEDYQPQHFGDGTRLSIL.

The CDR3 bases are TGTGCCAGCTCACCACGAACTGGGGACACTGAAGCTTTCTTT. This encodes CASSPRTGDTEAFF. This chain links TRBV18 with TRBJ1-1; D is unclear. The V end was cut by 1 base, the J end by 3 bases, with 9 bases between. The germline CDR1 and CDR2 sequences are KGHSH and LQKENI. The CDR3 has 14 residues.

CDR3 sequence: CASTAEYSNQPQHF. Written as DNA, the CDR3 is TGTGCCAGCACTGCCGAGTATAGCAATCAGCCCCAGCATTTT. V and J are TRBV2 and TRBJ1-5; D ambiguous. Germline CDR1 is SNHLY and CDR2 is FYNNEI. V lost 7 bases, J lost 0 bases, and 10 bases lay in between. CDR3 length equals 14 residues.

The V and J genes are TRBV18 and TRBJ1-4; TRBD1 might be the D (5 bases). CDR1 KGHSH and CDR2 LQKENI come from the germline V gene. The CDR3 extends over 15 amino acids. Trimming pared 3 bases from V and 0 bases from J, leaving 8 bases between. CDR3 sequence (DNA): TGTGCCAGCTCACCGGGACTTGCAACTAATGAAAAACTGTTTTTT. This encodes CASSPGLATNEKLFF.